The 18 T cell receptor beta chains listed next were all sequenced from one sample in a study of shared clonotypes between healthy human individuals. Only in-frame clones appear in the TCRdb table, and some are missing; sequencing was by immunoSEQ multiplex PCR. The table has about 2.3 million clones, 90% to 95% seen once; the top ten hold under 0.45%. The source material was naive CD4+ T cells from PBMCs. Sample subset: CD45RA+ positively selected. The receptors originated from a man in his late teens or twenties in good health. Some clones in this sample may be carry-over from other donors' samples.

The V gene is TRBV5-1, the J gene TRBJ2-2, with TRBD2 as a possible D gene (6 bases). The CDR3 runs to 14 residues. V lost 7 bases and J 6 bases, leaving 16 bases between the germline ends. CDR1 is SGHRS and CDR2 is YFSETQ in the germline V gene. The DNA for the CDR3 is TGCGCCAGCGGGGGGAACGGACTCCCCGGGGAGCTGTTTTTT. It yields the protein CASGGNGLPGELFF.

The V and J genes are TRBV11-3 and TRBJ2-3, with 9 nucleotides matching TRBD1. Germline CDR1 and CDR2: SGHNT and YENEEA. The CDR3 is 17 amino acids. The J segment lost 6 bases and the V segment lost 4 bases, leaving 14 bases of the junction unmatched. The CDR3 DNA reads TGTGCCAGCAGCTCCCCCGGGGCGGGGACAGGGCAGGATACGCAGTATTTT. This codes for CASSSPGAGTGQDTQYF.

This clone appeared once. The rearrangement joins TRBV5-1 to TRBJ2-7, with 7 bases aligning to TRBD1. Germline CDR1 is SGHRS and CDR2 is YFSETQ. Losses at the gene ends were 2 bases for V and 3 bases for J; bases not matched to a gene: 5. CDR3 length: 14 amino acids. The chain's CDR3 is CASSFEGAGYEQYF. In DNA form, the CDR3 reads TGCGCCAGCAGCTTTGAGGGGGCCGGCTACGAGCAGTACTTC.

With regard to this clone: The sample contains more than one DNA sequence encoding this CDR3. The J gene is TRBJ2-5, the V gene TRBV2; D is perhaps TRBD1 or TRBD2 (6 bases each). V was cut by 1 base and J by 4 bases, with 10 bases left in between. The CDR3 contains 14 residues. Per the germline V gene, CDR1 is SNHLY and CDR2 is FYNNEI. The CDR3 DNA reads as TGTGCCAGCAGTGAAGGGGGGGCTGTAGAGACCCAGTACTTC. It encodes CASSEGGAVETQYF. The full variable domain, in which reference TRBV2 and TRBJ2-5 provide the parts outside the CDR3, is EPEVTQTPSHQVTQMGQEVILRCVPISNHLYFYWYRQILGQKVEFLVSFYNNEISEKSEIFDDQFSVERPDGSNFTLKIRSTKLEDSAMYFCASSEGGAVETQYFGPGTRLLVL.

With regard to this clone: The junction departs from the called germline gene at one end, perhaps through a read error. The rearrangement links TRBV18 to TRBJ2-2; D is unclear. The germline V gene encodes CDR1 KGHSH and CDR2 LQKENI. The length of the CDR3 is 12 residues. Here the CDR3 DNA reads TGTGCCAGCTCACCAAACATCGGGGAGCTGTTTTTT. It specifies CASSPNIGELFF.

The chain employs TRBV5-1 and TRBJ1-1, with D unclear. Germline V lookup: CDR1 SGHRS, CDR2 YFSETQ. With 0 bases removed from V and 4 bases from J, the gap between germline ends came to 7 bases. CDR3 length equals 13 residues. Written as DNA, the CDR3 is TGCGCCAGCAGCTTGGAGGTACTCACTGAAGCTTTCTTT. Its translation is CASSLEVLTEAFF.

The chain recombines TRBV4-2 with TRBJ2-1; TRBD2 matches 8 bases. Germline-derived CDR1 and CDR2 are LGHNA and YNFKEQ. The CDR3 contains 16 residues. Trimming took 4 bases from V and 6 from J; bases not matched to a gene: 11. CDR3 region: CASSREAGAAPNEQFF. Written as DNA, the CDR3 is TGTGCCAGCAGCCGAGAAGCGGGAGCGGCCCCCAATGAGCAGTTCTTC.

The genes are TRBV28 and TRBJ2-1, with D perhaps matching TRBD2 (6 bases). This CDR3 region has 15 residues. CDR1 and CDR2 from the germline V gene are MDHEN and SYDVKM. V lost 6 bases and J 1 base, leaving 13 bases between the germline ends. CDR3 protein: CASRRGGPSYNEQFF. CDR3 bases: TGTGCCAGCAGGCGGGGCGGGCCATCCTACAATGAGCAGTTCTTC.

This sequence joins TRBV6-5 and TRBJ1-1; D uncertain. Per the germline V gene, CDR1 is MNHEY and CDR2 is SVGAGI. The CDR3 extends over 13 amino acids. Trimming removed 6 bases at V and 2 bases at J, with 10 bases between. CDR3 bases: TGTGCCAGCAGGTTGGGCCGAAACACTGAAGCTTTCTTT. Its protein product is CASRLGRNTEAFF.

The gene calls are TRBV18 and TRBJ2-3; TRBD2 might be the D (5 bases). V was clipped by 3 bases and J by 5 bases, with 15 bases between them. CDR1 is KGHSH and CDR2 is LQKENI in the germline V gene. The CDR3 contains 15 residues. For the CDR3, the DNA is TGTGCCAGCTCACCCCTGACTCTAGGAGGAGATACGCAGTATTTT. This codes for CASSPLTLGGDTQYF.

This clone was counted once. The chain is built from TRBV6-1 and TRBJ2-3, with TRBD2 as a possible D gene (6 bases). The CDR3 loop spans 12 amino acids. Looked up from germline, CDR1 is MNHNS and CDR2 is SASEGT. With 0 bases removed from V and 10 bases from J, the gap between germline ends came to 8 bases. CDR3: CASSEAGGAQYF. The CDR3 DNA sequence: TGTGCCAGCAGTGAAGCGGGGGGAGCGCAGTATTTT.

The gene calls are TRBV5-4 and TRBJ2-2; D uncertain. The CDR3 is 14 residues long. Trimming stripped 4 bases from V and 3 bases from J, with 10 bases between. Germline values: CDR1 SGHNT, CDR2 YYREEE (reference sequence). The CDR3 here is CASSPVWDTGELFF. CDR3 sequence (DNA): TGTGCCAGCAGCCCTGTGTGGGACACCGGGGAGCTGTTTTTT.

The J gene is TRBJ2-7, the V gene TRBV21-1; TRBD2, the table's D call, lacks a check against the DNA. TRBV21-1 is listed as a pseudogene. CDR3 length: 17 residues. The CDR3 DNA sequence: TGTGCCAGCAGCAAAGCAGGGTGCGGGAGGGCCCTCGACGAGCAGTACTTC. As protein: CASSKAGCGRALDEQYF.

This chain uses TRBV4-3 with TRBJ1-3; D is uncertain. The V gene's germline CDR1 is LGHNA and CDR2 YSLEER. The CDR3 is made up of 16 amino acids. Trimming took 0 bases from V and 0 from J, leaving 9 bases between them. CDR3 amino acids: CASSQEPNSSGNTIYF. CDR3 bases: TGCGCCAGCAGCCAAGAGCCTAATAGCTCTGGAAACACCATATATTTT.

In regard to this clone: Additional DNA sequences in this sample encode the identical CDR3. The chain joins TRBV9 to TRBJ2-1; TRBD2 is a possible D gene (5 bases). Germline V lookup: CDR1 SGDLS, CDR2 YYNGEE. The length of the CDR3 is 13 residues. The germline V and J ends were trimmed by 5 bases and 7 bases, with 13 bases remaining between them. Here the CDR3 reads CASSLGLANEQFF. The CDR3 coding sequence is TGTGCCAGCAGTCTTGGGCTAGCAAATGAGCAGTTCTTC. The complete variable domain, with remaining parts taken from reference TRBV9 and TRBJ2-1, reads DSGVTQTPKHLITATGQRVTLRCSPRSGDLSVYWYQQSLDQGLQFLIQYYNGEERAKGNILERFSAQQFPDLHSELNLSSLELGDSALYFCASSLGLANEQFFGPGTRLTVL.

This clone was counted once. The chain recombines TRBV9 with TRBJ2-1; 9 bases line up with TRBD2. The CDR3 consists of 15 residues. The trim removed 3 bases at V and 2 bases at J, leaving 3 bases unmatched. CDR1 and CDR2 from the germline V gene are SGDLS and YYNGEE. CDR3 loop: CASSAAGGTYNEQFF. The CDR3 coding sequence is TGTGCCAGCAGCGCGGCGGGAGGGACCTACAATGAGCAGTTCTTC.

CDR3 coding DNA: TGTGCCAGCAGCCCCCGGGGGGTCGCGACCGGGGAGCTGTTTTTT. Translation: CASSPRGVATGELFF. The rearrangement links TRBV9 to TRBJ2-2; 7 bases line up with TRBD2. Losses at the gene ends were 4 bases for V and 5 bases for J; bases not matched to a gene: 8. This CDR3 comprises 15 residues. Germline loops: CDR1 SGDLS, CDR2 YYNGEE.

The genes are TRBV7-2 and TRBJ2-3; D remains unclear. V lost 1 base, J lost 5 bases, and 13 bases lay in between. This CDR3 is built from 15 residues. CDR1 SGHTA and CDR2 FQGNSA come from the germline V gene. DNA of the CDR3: TGTGCCAGCAGCTTAGTCCTTCGGTTGGGAGATACGCAGTATTTT. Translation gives CASSLVLRLGDTQYF.